Presented here are 22 T cell receptor beta chains from one specimen sequenced in a study of naive and memory T cell subsets. The library had UMIs added by 3' ligation of an oligonucleotide to TCR cDNA. Four PCR rounds used nested alpha and beta constant region primers plus the SP2 primer. TCRdb reprocessed the UMI-ligation and nested PCR reads via MiXCR and lists one record per CDR3 protein. The table has some 25,000 distinct CDR3 sequences, roughly 5.2% seen once. Sequencing input: blood. Receptors were obtained from an adult in good health.

In its sample, this clonotype was seen many times. The V gene is TRBV7-8, the J gene TRBJ2-7; D not certain. Germline V gene data show CDR1 as SGHVS and CDR2 as FQNEAQ. The CDR3 extends over 13 amino acids. Trimming took 5 bases from V and 3 from J, leaving 11 bases between them. CDR3 nucleotide sequence: TGTGCCAGCAGCGTTGACTCGAGCTACGAGCAGTACTTC. Translation: CASSVDSSYEQYF. Based on the CDR3 plus reference TRBV7-8 and TRBJ2-7, the full variable domain is GAGVSQSPRYKVAKRGQDVALRCDPISGHVSLFWYQQALGQGPEFLTYFQNEAQLDKSGLPSDRFFAERPEGSVSTLKIQRTQQEDSAVYLCASSVDSSYEQYFGPGTRLTVT.

J is TRBJ1-1 and V is TRBV18; D unclear. Germline V CDR1 and CDR2: KGHSH, LQKENI. CDR3 length: 15 amino acids. V gave up 1 base and J gave up 1 base, with 10 bases separating them. CDR3 nucleotides: TGTGCCAGCTCACCACTGGCATGGGGGAACACTGAAGCTTTCTTT. Its protein product is CASSPLAWGNTEAFF.

This clonotype came up once. Just one base apart from a much larger clone, this may be a read error. This sequence joins TRBV20-1 and TRBJ1-2; 12 bases are a match to TRBD1. Germline V gives CDR1 DFQATT, CDR2 SNEGSKA (reference sequence). The CDR3 is 15 residues long. CDR3 nucleotides: TGCAGTGCACCGGGACAGGGGGCGGGGGTCTATGGCTACAACTTC. This codes for CSAPGQGAGVYGYNF.

This clonotype was counted many times. For the CDR3, the DNA is TGCAGTGCTAGAGATGAAGGGCCCCAGCATTTT. Its protein product is CSARDEGPQHF. V and J are TRBV20-1 and TRBJ1-5, with D uncertain. The CDR3 is made up of 11 amino acids. Deletions cut 0 bases from V and 9 bases from J, with 6 bases between. Germline V gene lookup returns CDR1 DFQATT and CDR2 SNEGSKA (reference sequence).

This clonotype showed up many times. V is TRBV2 and J is TRBJ1-4; D is unclear. The CDR3 length is 14 residues. V lost 6 bases, J lost 3 bases, and 11 bases lay in between. The germline gives CDR1 SNHLY, CDR2 FYNNEI. This CDR3 reads CASSHTPPNEKLFF. For the CDR3, the DNA is TGTGCCAGCAGCCATACCCCCCCTAATGAAAAACTGTTTTTT.

This clonotype was recorded at least ten times. The chain is built from TRBV4-1 and TRBJ2-3; D gene uncertain. The CDR3 covers 13 residues. The ends were cut back, 0 bases at V and 4 bases at J, with 5 bases in the middle. Germline V gene lookup returns CDR1 MGHRA and CDR2 YSYEKL. The CDR3 DNA is TGCGCCAGCAGCCAAGATCCGCCAGATACGCAGTATTTT. Amino acids: CASSQDPPDTQYF.

This clonotype was seen ten or more times. The DNA for the CDR3 is TGTGCCAGCAGTTACAGCGGTTCTCACACAGATACGCAGTATTTT. As protein: CASSYSGSHTDTQYF. This chain connects TRBV6-2 or TRBV6-3 to TRBJ2-3; D perhaps matches TRBD2 (5 bases). Germline CDR1 MNHEY, CDR2 SVGEGT. The CDR3 sequence is 15 residues long. Trimming left V 2 bases short and J 2 bases short, with 11 bases between.

This clonotype was seen repeatedly, ten times or more. The chain recombines TRBV28 with TRBJ1-1; D possibly corresponds to TRBD1 (5 bases). This CDR3 contains 16 residues. Germline CDR1 reads MDHEN; CDR2 reads SYDVKM. Between the trimmed V and J ends, which lost 6 bases and 6 bases, there was a span of 23 bases. The CDR3 here is CASSPVSYRLFPEAFF. The CDR3 DNA sequence: TGTGCCAGCAGCCCCGTTTCGTACAGGTTATTCCCTGAAGCTTTCTTT.

This clonotype was seen a few times. The rearrangement uses TRBV10-3 and TRBJ1-1, with D hard to call. The ends were cut back, 0 bases at V and 0 bases at J, with 5 bases in the middle. CDR1 and CDR2 (germline): ENHRY, SYGVKD. This CDR3 has 14 amino acids. CDR3 protein: CAISESSLNTEAFF. DNA of the CDR3: TGTGCCATCAGTGAGTCTAGCCTGAACACTGAAGCTTTCTTT.

This clonotype is judged medium-sized. The chain couples TRBV7-2 to TRBJ2-3; perhaps TRBD2 as D (5 bases). The germline V gene encodes CDR1 SGHTA and CDR2 FQGNSA. With 0 bases removed from V and 6 bases from J, the gap between germline ends came to 10 bases. The CDR3 is made up of 14 amino acids. CDR3 residues: CASSLAGAADTQYF. CDR3 nucleotide sequence: TGTGCCAGCAGCTTAGCGGGAGCGGCGGATACGCAGTATTTT.

The chain employs TRBV10-3 and TRBJ2-3; 10 bases align to TRBD2. J was trimmed by 0 bases and V by 4 bases; bases with no gene match: 16. The germline CDR1 and CDR2 sequences are ENHRY and SYGVKD. The CDR3 is 20 residues long. The CDR3 region is CAISGGWSSGSSASTDTQYF. CDR3 sequence (DNA): TGTGCCATCAGTGGTGGGTGGTCTAGCGGGAGTTCGGCGAGCACAGATACGCAGTATTTT.

In the case of this clonotype: This sequence may be a read error, since a much larger clone differs from it by one base. V usage is TRBV3-1 and J usage is TRBJ2-1, with D perhaps given as TRBD1 or TRBD2 (5 bases each). This CDR3 region has 14 residues. Germline-derived CDR1 and CDR2 are LGHDT and YNNKEL (reference sequence). The CDR3 here is CVSSPDGARGEQFF. The CDR3, as DNA: TGTGTCAGCAGCCCCGACGGGGCACGGGGTGAGCAGTTCTTC.

The genes are TRBV6-6 and TRBJ2-1; TRBD2 matches at 8 bases. Losses at the gene ends were 5 bases for V and 10 bases for J; bases not matched to a gene: 13. Germline values: CDR1 MNHNY, CDR2 SVGAGI (reference sequence). The CDR3 sequence is 15 residues long. The CDR3 DNA reads as TGTGCCAGCAGTCCCCATTCGGGACTAGAGCCGGAGCAGTTCTTC. Protein: CASSPHSGLEPEQFF.

This clonotype was detected ten times or more. The CDR3 nucleotides read TGTGCCAGCAGTTACCCGGCCTACGAGCAGTACTTC. Protein sequence: CASSYPAYEQYF. The V and J genes are TRBV6-2 or TRBV6-3 and TRBJ2-7; D gene unclear. The CDR3 runs 12 residues. Trimming removed 2 bases at V and 2 bases at J, with 4 bases between. Germline loops: CDR1 MNHEY, CDR2 SVGEGT.

The chain has TRBV4-3 and TRBJ2-6; D assignment may be TRBD1 or TRBD2 (5 bases each). V lost 1 base and J lost 3, with 16 bases in between. CDR1 and CDR2 from the germline V gene are LGHNA and YSLEER. This CDR3 contains 18 residues. The CDR3 bases are TGCGCCAGCAGCCAAGGGGCGCTGGGGGACCTTGGGGCCAACGTCCTGACTTTC. It codes for CASSQGALGDLGANVLTF.

The table lists this clonotype with many counts. This rearrangement joins TRBV29-1 to TRBJ1-1, with 10 bases aligning to TRBD1. J lost 1 base, V lost 4 bases, and 21 bases had no gene match. The germline V gene has CDR1 SQVTM and CDR2 ANQGSEA. The CDR3 contains 20 residues. CDR3 DNA sequence: TGCAGCGTTGTCCAAGCCCCTGTGACAGGGGGCAGTTTTGCGAACACTGAAGCTTTCTTT. Its translation: CSVVQAPVTGGSFANTEAFF.

This clonotype was observed many times. The gene calls are TRBV7-3 and TRBJ2-1; no definite D call. V was shortened by 1 base and J by 6 bases, with 10 bases between the two germline ends. CDR1 and CDR2 from the germline V gene are SGHTA and FQGTGA. This CDR3 has 14 residues. CDR3 sequence: CASSLNTLANEQFF. The CDR3 DNA reads as TGTGCCAGCAGCTTAAATACGCTGGCCAATGAGCAGTTCTTC.

This clonotype appeared many times. The J gene is TRBJ1-1, the V gene TRBV27; no reliable D call. The length of the CDR3 is 14 residues. Trimming cost V 2 bases and J 4 bases, with 11 bases left between them. Germline V gene sequence: CDR1 MNHEY, CDR2 SMNVEV (reference sequence). The CDR3 spells CASSLIRGSTEAFF. Here the CDR3 DNA reads TGTGCCAGCAGTTTAATAAGAGGGAGCACTGAAGCTTTCTTT.

This clonotype was detected many times. This sequence joins TRBV29-1 and TRBJ2-5, with D perhaps TRBD1 (6 bases). CDR3 length: 12 amino acids. In germline, CDR1 is SQVTM, CDR2 ANQGSEA. Trimming cost V 6 bases and J 0 bases, with 8 bases left between them. The CDR3 bases are TGCAGCGTGCAGGGGAACCAAGAGACCCAGTACTTC. Its protein product is CSVQGNQETQYF.

This clonotype was observed many times. The chain combines TRBV4-1 with TRBJ2-1, with D uncertain. In germline, CDR1 is MGHRA, CDR2 YSYEKL. V was cut by 6 bases and J by 8 bases, with 14 bases left in between. CDR3 length: 13 residues. CDR3 DNA: TGCGCCAGCAGTCCCCCGGGTAGGGATGAGCAGTTCTTC. Amino acid sequence: CASSPPGRDEQFF.

Many counts were recorded for this clonotype. The chain links TRBV18 to TRBJ1-4, with TRBD1 matching over 8 bases. After removal of 2 bases from V and 7 bases from J, the junction contained 6 bases not matched to a gene. The CDR3 contains 15 residues. Germline V gene lookup returns CDR1 KGHSH and CDR2 LQKENI. As DNA, the CDR3 is TGTGCCAGCTCACCATATGGGGACAGGCGTGAAAAACTGTTTTTT. It specifies CASSPYGDRREKLFF.

This clonotype has at least ten counts. The V gene is TRBV19, the J gene TRBJ1-5, with 8 bases lining up with TRBD1. The germline V gene encodes CDR1 LNHDA and CDR2 SQIVND (reference sequence). The CDR3 covers 16 residues. V gave up 10 bases and J gave up 6 bases; unmatched junction bases: 17. In DNA, the CDR3 is TGTGCCACCCGACTTAATGGACAGGGTGGTAGTCAGCCCCAGCATTTT. Translating it yields CATRLNGQGGSQPQHF.